The rows below give T cell receptor beta chains drawn from one sample of a study of neurological immune-mediated disorders. One entry per CDR3 protein results from TCRdb running MiXCR on the 5' RACE reads. The data contain 70,000 to 90,000 distinct CDR3 sequences, over 4.5% of them singletons. The source material was PBMCs. These receptors were collected from an older woman with multiple sclerosis. CDR3s include the opening cysteine and the closing phenylalanine or tryptophan. A D gene is named only where the DNA matches it firmly. Clone sizes are given selectively: once, few, many, or a class where the clone is expanded.

CDR3 protein: CASSRNNRGYGYTF
CDR3 DNA: TGTGCCAGCAGCAGAAATAACAGGGGGTATGGCTACACCTTC
J gene: TRBJ1-2
CDR3 length: 14
clone size: many
V gene: TRBV7-8
D gene: TRBD1

CDR3 protein: CSAPTGTRDTGELFF
CDR3 DNA: TGCAGTGCTCCCACCGGGACTAGGGACACCGGGGAGCTGTTTTTT
J gene: TRBJ2-2
CDR3 length: 15
clone size: many
V gene: TRBV20-1
D gene: TRBD2

CDR3 protein: CATSHQTSYEQYF
CDR3 DNA: TGTGCCACCAGCCATCAAACTAGCTACGAGCAGTACTTC
J gene: TRBJ2-7
CDR3 length: 13
clone size: many
V gene: TRBV15
D gene: .

CDR3 protein: CASSLQSDTEAFF
CDR3 DNA: TGCGCCAGCAGCTTACAGTCTGACACTGAAGCTTTCTTT
J gene: TRBJ1-1
CDR3 length: 13
clone size: many
V gene: TRBV5-1
D gene: .

CDR3 protein: CSARDWQTSSSETQYF
CDR3 DNA: TGCAGTGCTAGAGATTGGCAGACTAGCTCTTCGGAGACCCAGTACTTC
J gene: TRBJ2-5
CDR3 length: 16
clone size: many
V gene: TRBV20-1
D gene: TRBD2

CDR3 protein: CASSAGGGAPDTQYF
CDR3 DNA: TGTGCCAGCAGCGCGGGCGGGGGGGCCCCAGATACGCAGTATTTT
J gene: TRBJ2-3
CDR3 length: 15
clone size: many
V gene: TRBV9
D gene: TRBD2

CDR3 protein: CASSPVGLAGVTDTQYF
CDR3 DNA: TGCGCCAGCAGCCCGGTCGGACTAGCGGGGGTGACAGATACGCAGTATTTT
J gene: TRBJ2-3
CDR3 length: 17
clone size: many
V gene: TRBV5-1
D gene: TRBD2

CDR3 protein: CASSPRDSSTYTQYF
CDR3 DNA: TGCGCCAGCAGCCCACGGGACAGTAGCACATATACGCAGTATTTT
J gene: TRBJ2-3
CDR3 length: 15
clone size: .
V gene: TRBV5-1
D gene: TRBD1

CDR3 protein: CASSLYRRGAQETQYF
CDR3 DNA: TGTGCCAGCAGCTTATACCGACGGGGAGCACAAGAGACCCAGTACTTC
J gene: TRBJ2-5
CDR3 length: 16
clone size: many
V gene: TRBV7-2
D gene: .

CDR3 protein: CSGKGGPNEQFF
CDR3 DNA: TGCAGCGGCAAGGGGGGGCCTAATGAGCAGTTCTTC
J gene: TRBJ2-1
CDR3 length: 12
clone size: many
V gene: TRBV29-1
D gene: .

CDR3 protein: CASRPLGGVDLTAAYNEQFF
CDR3 DNA: TGCGCCAGCAGGCCCCTGGGCGGGGTGGATCTTACCGCCGCCTACAATGAGCAGTTCTTC
J gene: TRBJ2-1
CDR3 length: 20
clone size: many
V gene: TRBV5-1
D gene: .

CDR3 protein: CSAPFGTANTGELFF
CDR3 DNA: TGCAGTGCTCCGTTTGGGACAGCTAACACCGGGGAGCTGTTTTTT
J gene: TRBJ2-2
CDR3 length: 15
clone size: .
V gene: TRBV20-1
D gene: TRBD1

CDR3 protein: CASSSGSYEQYF
CDR3 DNA: TGTGCCAGCTCGTCAGGATCCTACGAGCAGTACTTC
J gene: TRBJ2-7
CDR3 length: 12
clone size: .
V gene: TRBV6-1
D gene: .

CDR3 protein: CASTNTHTGGTEQFF
CDR3 DNA: TGCGCCAGCACCAACACACATACAGGGGGGACTGAGCAGTTCTTC
J gene: TRBJ2-1
CDR3 length: 15
clone size: many
V gene: TRBV5-1
D gene: TRBD1

CDR3 protein: CASGRDRGGYTF
CDR3 DNA: TGTGCCAGCGGCCGGGACAGAGGGGGCTACACCTTC
J gene: TRBJ1-2
CDR3 length: 12
clone size: many
V gene: TRBV27
D gene: TRBD1

CDR3 protein: CASSARGLAGNTIYF
CDR3 DNA: TGTGCCAGCAGCGCTCGCGGGCTAGCAGGAAACACCATATATTTT
J gene: TRBJ1-3
CDR3 length: 15
clone size: many
V gene: TRBV9
D gene: .

CDR3 protein: CASSLSLAGGPSEQFF
CDR3 DNA: TGTGCCAGCAGTTTATCCCTAGCGGGGGGGCCTAGTGAGCAGTTCTTC
J gene: TRBJ2-1
CDR3 length: 16
clone size: .
V gene: TRBV12-3/TRBV12-4
D gene: TRBD2

CDR3 protein: CSAPGVSSYNEQFF
CDR3 DNA: TGCAGTGCTCCCGGCGTTAGCTCCTACAATGAGCAGTTCTTC
J gene: TRBJ2-1
CDR3 length: 14
clone size: many
V gene: TRBV20-1
D gene: .

CDR3 protein: CASSSGTLMKDEQYF
CDR3 DNA: TGTGCCAGCAGTTCCGGGACTTTGATGAAGGACGAGCAGTACTTC
J gene: TRBJ2-7
CDR3 length: 15
clone size: many
V gene: TRBV6-5
D gene: .

CDR3 protein: CASSRGGPPPNNEQFF
CDR3 DNA: TGTGCCAGCTCCAGGGGGGGCCCACCCCCTAACAATGAGCAGTTCTTC
J gene: TRBJ2-1
CDR3 length: 16
clone size: many
V gene: TRBV9
D gene: .

CDR3 protein: CSASLGGFEQYF
CDR3 DNA: TGCAGTGCTAGCCTTGGGGGGTTCGAGCAGTACTTC
J gene: TRBJ2-7
CDR3 length: 12
clone size: many
V gene: TRBV20-1
D gene: .

CDR3 protein: CASSLVGPRATGANVLTF
CDR3 DNA: TGCGCCAGCAGCTTGGTTGGGCCCAGGGCCACTGGGGCCAACGTCCTGACTTTC
J gene: TRBJ2-6
CDR3 length: 18
clone size: many
V gene: TRBV5-1
D gene: .

CDR3 protein: CSAAPSASEQYF
CDR3 DNA: TGCAGTGCTGCTCCCTCGGCTTCCGAGCAGTACTTC
J gene: TRBJ2-7
CDR3 length: 12
clone size: many
V gene: TRBV20-1
D gene: .

CDR3 protein: CASSLGQTGVSGELFF
CDR3 DNA: TGTGCCAGCAGCCTAGGTCAGACAGGGGTTTCCGGGGAGCTGTTTTTT
J gene: TRBJ2-2
CDR3 length: 16
clone size: many
V gene: TRBV7-7
D gene: TRBD1

CDR3 protein: CNPYRGTEAFF
CDR3 DNA: TGCAACCCATACAGGGGCACTGAAGCTTTCTTT
J gene: TRBJ1-1
CDR3 length: 11
clone size: many
V gene: TRBV20-1
D gene: TRBD1

CDR3 protein: CASSSGLDVNEQFF
CDR3 DNA: TGCGCCAGCAGCTCGGGACTAGATGTCAATGAGCAGTTCTTC
J gene: TRBJ2-1
CDR3 length: 14
clone size: many
V gene: TRBV5-1
D gene: TRBD2

CDR3 protein: CASSPGAHEQYF
CDR3 DNA: TGTGCCAGCTCACCGGGGGCCCACGAGCAGTACTTC
J gene: TRBJ2-7
CDR3 length: 12
clone size: many
V gene: TRBV3-1
D gene: .

CDR3 protein: CASTTLGVMNTEAFF
CDR3 DNA: TGTGCCAGCACCACCCTGGGGGTTATGAACACTGAAGCTTTCTTT
J gene: TRBJ1-1
CDR3 length: 15
clone size: many
V gene: TRBV28
D gene: .

CDR3 protein: CASSLRTGNTEAFF
CDR3 DNA: TGCGCCAGCAGCTTACGGACTGGGAACACTGAAGCTTTCTTT
J gene: TRBJ1-1
CDR3 length: 14
clone size: many
V gene: TRBV5-1
D gene: .

CDR3 protein: CASSPSTARLGGYTF
CDR3 DNA: TGCGCCAGCAGCCCCTCTACGGCCCGCCTCGGGGGCTACACCTTC
J gene: TRBJ1-2
CDR3 length: 15
clone size: many
V gene: TRBV5-1
D gene: .

CDR3 protein: CASTLPGNPNTGELFF
CDR3 DNA: TGTGCCAGCACCTTACCCGGGAACCCGAACACCGGGGAGCTGTTTTTT
J gene: TRBJ2-2
CDR3 length: 16
clone size: few
V gene: TRBV12-3/TRBV12-4
D gene: .

CDR3 protein: CASSSSRKGARVYEQYF
CDR3 DNA: TGTGCCAGCAGCTCCTCCCGGAAGGGGGCCCGAGTCTACGAGCAGTACTTC
J gene: TRBJ2-7
CDR3 length: 17
clone size: few
V gene: TRBV5-6
D gene: TRBD1

CDR3 protein: CASSPILAETQYF
CDR3 DNA: TGCGCCAGCAGCCCTATATTAGCTGAGACCCAGTACTTC
J gene: TRBJ2-5
CDR3 length: 13
clone size: .
V gene: TRBV5-1
D gene: .

CDR3 protein: CSVRQTNTEAFF
CDR3 DNA: TGCAGCGTGAGACAGACGAACACTGAAGCTTTCTTT
J gene: TRBJ1-1
CDR3 length: 12
clone size: .
V gene: TRBV29-1
D gene: .

CDR3 protein: CSATSDTGELFF
CDR3 DNA: TGCAGTGCCACTAGCGACACCGGGGAGCTGTTTTTT
J gene: TRBJ2-2
CDR3 length: 12
clone size: .
V gene: TRBV20-1
D gene: TRBD2

CDR3 protein: CASSQEKSLPPLHF
CDR3 DNA: TGTGCCAGCAGCCAAGAGAAGTCGCTGCCACCCCTCCACTTT
J gene: TRBJ1-6
CDR3 length: 14
clone size: many
V gene: TRBV4-2
D gene: .

CDR3 protein: CASSWGQGEFEKLFF
CDR3 DNA: TGTGCCAGCAGCTGGGGACAGGGCGAGTTCGAAAAACTGTTTTTT
J gene: TRBJ1-4
CDR3 length: 15
clone size: many
V gene: TRBV5-5
D gene: TRBD1

CDR3 protein: CSARDSGGSMNTEAFF
CDR3 DNA: TGCAGTGCTAGAGATTCAGGGGGTTCCATGAACACTGAAGCTTTCTTT
J gene: TRBJ1-1
CDR3 length: 16
clone size: many
V gene: TRBV20-1
D gene: TRBD1

CDR3 protein: CSVGTLDRLAPTDTQYF
CDR3 DNA: TGCAGCGTTGGAACTCTGGACAGGTTGGCTCCCACAGATACGCAGTATTTT
J gene: TRBJ2-3
CDR3 length: 17
clone size: many
V gene: TRBV29-1
D gene: TRBD1

CDR3 protein: CASSLGRGGDSNQPQHF
CDR3 DNA: TGTGCCAGCAGTTTAGGCCGAGGTGGGGATAGCAATCAGCCCCAGCATTTT
J gene: TRBJ1-5
CDR3 length: 17
clone size: many
V gene: TRBV28
D gene: .

CDR3 protein: CASSDGGATDTQYF
CDR3 DNA: TGTGCCAGCAGTGACGGGGGGGCCACAGATACGCAGTATTTT
J gene: TRBJ2-3
CDR3 length: 14
clone size: many
V gene: TRBV6-4
D gene: .

CDR3 protein: CSARGTAGSYNEQFF
CDR3 DNA: TGCAGTGCTAGAGGGACAGCCGGCTCCTACAATGAGCAGTTCTTC
J gene: TRBJ2-1
CDR3 length: 15
clone size: many
V gene: TRBV20-1
D gene: .

CDR3 protein: CASSDKAGGPPGEQFF
CDR3 DNA: TGTGCCAGCAGTGATAAAGCGGGGGGGCCACCGGGGGAGCAGTTCTTC
J gene: TRBJ2-1
CDR3 length: 16
clone size: many
V gene: TRBV2
D gene: TRBD2